The clone carrying this TCR beta chain was found a few times. The CDR3 covers 15 residues. The ends were cut back, 1 base at V and 8 bases at J, with 14 bases in the middle. The germline CDR1 and CDR2 sequences are MGHRA and YSYEKL. The data originate from a study of blood T cell repertoires in COVID-19. Whole-study context: Sites across the United States, Italy and Spain contributed samples from acute and convalescent COVID-19. The cDNA or gDNA used as material had been derived from T cells, B-cell-depleted T cells, or PBMCs.

Sequencing was performed with immunoSEQ multiplex PCR; in TCRdb, only in-frame clones are kept and a portion is missing. The data show 9,500 to 12,000 clones, with nearly 90% seen just once and more than 25% held by the top ten. The TCR originated in a man younger than 40 with active or convalescent COVID-19. Sequencing input: peripheral blood. This rearrangement joins TRBV4-1 to TRBJ1-4, with TRBD1 as a possible D gene (5 bases). Here the CDR3 reads CASSQVGAGEEKLFF. The CDR3 nucleotides read TGCGCCAGCAGCCAAGTTGGCGCGGGGGAGGAAAAACTGTTTTTT.